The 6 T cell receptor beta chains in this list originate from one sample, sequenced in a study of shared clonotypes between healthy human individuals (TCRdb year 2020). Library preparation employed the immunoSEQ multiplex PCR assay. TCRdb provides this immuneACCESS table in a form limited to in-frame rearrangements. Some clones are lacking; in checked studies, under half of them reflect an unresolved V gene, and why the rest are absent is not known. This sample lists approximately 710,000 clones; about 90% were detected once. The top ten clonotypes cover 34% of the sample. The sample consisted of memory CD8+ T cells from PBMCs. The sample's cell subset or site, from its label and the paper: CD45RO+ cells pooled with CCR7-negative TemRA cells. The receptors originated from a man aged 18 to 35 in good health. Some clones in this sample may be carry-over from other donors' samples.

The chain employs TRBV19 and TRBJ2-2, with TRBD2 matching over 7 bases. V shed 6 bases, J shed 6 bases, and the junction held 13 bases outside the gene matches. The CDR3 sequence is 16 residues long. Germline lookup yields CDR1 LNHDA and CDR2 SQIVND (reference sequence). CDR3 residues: CASRSGGGPIAGELFF. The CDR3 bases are TGTGCCAGTAGGTCTGGGGGAGGGCCGATCGCCGGGGAGCTGTTTTTT. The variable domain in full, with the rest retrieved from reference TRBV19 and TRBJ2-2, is DGGITQSPKYLFRKEGQNVTLSCEQNLNHDAMYWYRQDPGQGLRLIYYSQIVNDFQKGDIAEGYSVSREKKESFPLTVTSAQKNPTAFYLCASRSGGGPIAGELFFGEGSRLTVL.

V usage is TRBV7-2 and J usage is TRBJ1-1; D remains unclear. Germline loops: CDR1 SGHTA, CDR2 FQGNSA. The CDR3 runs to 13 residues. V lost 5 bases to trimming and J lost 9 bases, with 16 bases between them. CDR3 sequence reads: CASSTPGDPKAFF. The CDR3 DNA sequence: TGTGCCAGCAGCACCCCCGGAGACCCTAAAGCTTTCTTT. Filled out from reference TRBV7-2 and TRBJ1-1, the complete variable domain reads GAGVSQSPSNKVTEKGKDVELRCDPISGHTALYWYRQSLGQGLEFLIYFQGNSAPDKSGLPSDRFSAERTGGSVSTLTIQRTQQEDSAVYLCASSTPGDPKAFFGQGTRLTVV.

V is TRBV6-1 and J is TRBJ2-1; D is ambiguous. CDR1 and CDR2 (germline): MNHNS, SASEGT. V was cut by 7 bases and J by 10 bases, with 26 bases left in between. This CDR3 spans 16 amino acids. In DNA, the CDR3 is TGTGCCAGCAATGACGAGTGGGTTATAGGGAACAGCGAGCAGTTCTTC. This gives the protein CASNDEWVIGNSEQFF.

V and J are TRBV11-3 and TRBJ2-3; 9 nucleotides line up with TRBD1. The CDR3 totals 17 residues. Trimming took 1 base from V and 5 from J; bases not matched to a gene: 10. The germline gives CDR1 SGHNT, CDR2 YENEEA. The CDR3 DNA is TGTGCCAGCAGCTTAGTACGTTTGGGACAGGGAAAAGATACGCAGTATTTT. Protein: CASSLVRLGQGKDTQYF.

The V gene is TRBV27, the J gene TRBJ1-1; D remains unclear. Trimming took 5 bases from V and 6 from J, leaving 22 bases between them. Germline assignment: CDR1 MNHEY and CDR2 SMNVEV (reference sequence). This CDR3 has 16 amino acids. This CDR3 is CASSPSFGWAGAEAFF. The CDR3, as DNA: TGTGCCAGCAGTCCGAGCTTTGGTTGGGCCGGGGCTGAAGCTTTCTTT.

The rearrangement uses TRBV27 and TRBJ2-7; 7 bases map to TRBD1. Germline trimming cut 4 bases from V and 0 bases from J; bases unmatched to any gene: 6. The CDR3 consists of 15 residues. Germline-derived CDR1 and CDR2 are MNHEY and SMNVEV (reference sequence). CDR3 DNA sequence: TGTGCCAGCAGTTGGGACAGTGCGAGCTCCTACGAGCAGTACTTC. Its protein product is CASSWDSASSYEQYF.